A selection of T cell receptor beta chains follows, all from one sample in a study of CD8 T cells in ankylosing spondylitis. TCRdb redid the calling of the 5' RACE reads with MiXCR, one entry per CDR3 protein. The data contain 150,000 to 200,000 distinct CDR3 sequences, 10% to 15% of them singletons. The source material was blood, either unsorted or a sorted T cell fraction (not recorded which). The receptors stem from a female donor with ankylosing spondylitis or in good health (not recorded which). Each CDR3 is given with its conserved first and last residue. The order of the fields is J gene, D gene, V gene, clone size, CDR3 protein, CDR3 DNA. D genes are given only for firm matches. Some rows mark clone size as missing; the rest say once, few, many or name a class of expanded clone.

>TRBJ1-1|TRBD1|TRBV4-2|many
CASSQESPFETGIGAFF
TGTGCCAGCAGCCAAGAGTCGCCTTTTGAGACAGGGATTGGAGCTTTCTTT
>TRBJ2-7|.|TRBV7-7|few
CASQQGEDEQYF
TGTGCCAGCCAGCAGGGGGAGGACGAGCAGTACTTC
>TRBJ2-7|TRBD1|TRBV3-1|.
CASSQEVPGTGCTEQYF
TGTGCCAGCAGCCAAGAAGTCCCCGGGACAGGGTGTACCGAGCAGTACTTC
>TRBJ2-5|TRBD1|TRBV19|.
CASTPTGGNQETQYF
TGTGCCAGTACTCCGACAGGGGGAAACCAAGAGACCCAGTACTTC
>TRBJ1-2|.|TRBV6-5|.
CAGSYSGQTPNYGYTF
TGTGCCGGCAGTTACTCAGGGCAGACGCCTAACTATGGCTACACCTTC
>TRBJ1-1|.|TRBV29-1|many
CSAGTRRGITEAFF
TGCAGCGCCGGAACGCGTAGAGGGATCACTGAAGCTTTCTTT
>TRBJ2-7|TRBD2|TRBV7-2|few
CASSFQTSGGTYEQYF
TGTGCCAGCAGCTTCCAGACTAGCGGGGGAACCTACGAGCAGTACTTC
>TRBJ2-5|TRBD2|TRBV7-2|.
CASSLPKLSGRGETQYF
TGTGCCAGCAGCTTACCTAAACTTAGCGGGAGGGGTGAGACCCAGTACTTC
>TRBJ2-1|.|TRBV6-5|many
CASRDSTLPYNEQFF
TGTGCCAGCAGAGACTCCACACTTCCTTACAATGAGCAGTTCTTC
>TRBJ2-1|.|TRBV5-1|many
CASSLSVQSYNEQFF
TGCGCCAGCAGCCTTAGTGTACAATCCTACAATGAGCAGTTCTTC
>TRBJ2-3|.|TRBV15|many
CATSRDSQRSSTDTQYF
TGTGCCACCAGCAGAGATAGCCAAAGGTCTAGCACAGATACGCAGTATTTT
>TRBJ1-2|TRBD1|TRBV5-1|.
CASSAGQGHYGYTF
TGCGCCAGCAGCGCCGGACAGGGACACTATGGCTACACCTTC
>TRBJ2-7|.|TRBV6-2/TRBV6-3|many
CASSTLYEQYF
TGTGCCAGCAGTACACTCTACGAGCAGTACTTC
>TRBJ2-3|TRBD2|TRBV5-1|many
CASSSGSGGTDTQYF
TGCGCCAGCAGCTCCGGTTCGGGGGGAACAGATACGCAGTATTTT
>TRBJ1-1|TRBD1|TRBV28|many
CASSVDRGQGEAFF
TGTGCCAGCAGTGTAGACAGGGGCCAGGGTGAAGCTTTCTTT
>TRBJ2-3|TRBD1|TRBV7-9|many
CASSLGTGATSTDTQYF
TGTGCCAGCAGCCTGGGGACAGGGGCCACTAGCACAGATACGCAGTATTTT
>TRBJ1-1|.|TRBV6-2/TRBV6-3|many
CASSHRTENTEAFF
TGTGCCAGCAGCCACCGGACAGAGAACACTGAAGCTTTCTTT
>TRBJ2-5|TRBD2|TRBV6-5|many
CASSWTSGERTQYF
TGTGCCAGCAGTTGGACTAGTGGGGAGCGGACCCAGTACTTC
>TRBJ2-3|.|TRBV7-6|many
CASSLMAGTSTDTQYF
TGTGCCAGCAGCTTAATGGCGGGGACTAGCACAGATACGCAGTATTTT
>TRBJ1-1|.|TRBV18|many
CASSPAGISTEAFF
TGTGCCAGCTCACCTGCAGGAATAAGCACTGAAGCTTTCTTT
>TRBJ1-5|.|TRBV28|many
CASSRYSNQPQHF
TGTGCCAGCAGTCGTTACTCCAATCAGCCCCAGCATTTT
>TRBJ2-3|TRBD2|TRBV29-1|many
CSGTSVGDTQYF
TGCAGCGGGACTAGCGTTGGAGATACGCAGTATTTT
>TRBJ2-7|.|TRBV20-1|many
CSAPSTPTSYEQYF
TGCAGTGCACCCTCTACCCCCACGTCCTACGAGCAGTACTTC
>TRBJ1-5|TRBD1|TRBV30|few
CAWSAGDRGAQPQHF
TGTGCCTGGAGTGCGGGGGACAGAGGAGCTCAGCCCCAGCATTTT